This TCR beta chain stems from a study of blood T cell repertoires in COVID-19. Across the whole study: The origin of the acute and convalescent COVID-19 samples was the United States, Italy and Spain.

Trimming cost V 5 bases and J 3 bases; bases outside gene matches: 4. This CDR3 is built from 13 residues. From germline, CDR1 is MNHEY and CDR2 SVGAGI. In the source study's methods: Counts of nucleated cells, estimated from reference gene primer amplification, were obtained. Sequenced by immunoSEQ multiplex PCR; TCRdb stores in-frame clones only, minus some. Clonal size and the V and J genes are those of that table, whereas D and trimming came from the DNA. The sample lists approximately 49,000 clones, approximately 84% occurring once. What was sequenced was peripheral blood. The genes are TRBV6-5 and TRBJ2-7; 7 bases are a match to TRBD1. The receptor was derived from a man aged 50-60 years with acute or convalescent COVID-19. CDR3 in DNA: TGTGCCAGCAGTCGGACAGGTTACTACGAGCAGTACTTC. Protein product: CASSRTGYYEQYF.